Shown below are 22 T cell receptor beta chains from a single sample sequenced in a study of T cells in Graves' hyperthyroidism and ophthalmopathy. Template material for amplifying TCR beta CDR3 regions consisted of RNA transcripts. HTBI primers were used for first-round RT-PCR of the TCR CDR3. TCRdb used MiXCR to reprocess the multiplex PCR reads, holding one entry per CDR3 protein. The table has about 600,000 distinct CDR3 sequences, 16% seen once. Source material: blood. The receptors were gathered from a woman aged 40 to 50 with Graves' ophthalmopathy.

The table lists this clonotype with a few counts. This chain links TRBV11-2 with TRBJ2-1, with 12 nucleotides matching TRBD2. CDR3 length equals 15 residues. The junction had 5 bases not matched to a gene; V was cut back by 4 bases and J by 7 bases. CDR1 SGHAT and CDR2 FQNNGV come from the germline V gene. DNA for the CDR3: TGTGCCAGCAGCTACAGGACTAGCGGGAAGAATGAGCAGTTCTTC. Its translation: CASSYRTSGKNEQFF.

There are a few counts of this clonotype. The chain carries TRBV24-1 and TRBJ2-5; D call uncertain. Between the trimmed V and J ends, which lost 7 bases and 5 bases, there was a span of 1 base. Germline-derived CDR1 and CDR2 are KGHDR and SFDVKD. CDR3 length equals 9 residues. The CDR3 DNA sequence: TGTGCCACCAGGGAGACCCAGTACTTC. Translated: CATRETQYF.

This clonotype has a handful of counts. The chain links TRBV29-1 to TRBJ2-5; 9 bases fit TRBD2. Germline V lookup: CDR1 SQVTM, CDR2 ANQGSEA. The CDR3 runs to 14 residues. V gave up 6 bases and J gave up 5 bases; unmatched junction bases: 10. Here the CDR3 reads CSVFIAGASETQYF. CDR3 DNA sequence: TGCAGCGTCTTTATAGCGGGGGCCTCGGAGACCCAGTACTTC.

In its sample, this clonotype was seen a few times. The CDR3: CSATGYSPLHF. CDR3 DNA: TGCAGTGCCACGGGCTATTCACCCCTCCACTTT. This sequence joins TRBV20-1 and TRBJ1-6; unclear D gene. This CDR3 region has 11 residues. The V end lost 6 bases, the J end lost 8 bases, and 8 bases lay between the germline ends. Per the germline V gene, CDR1 is DFQATT and CDR2 is SNEGSKA (reference sequence).

The table lists this clonotype with many counts. This chain joins TRBV7-8 and TRBJ2-1; 14 bases are a match to TRBD2. V shed 0 bases and J 8 bases; nucleotides not matched to a gene: 12. The CDR3 is 19 amino acids. The V gene's germline CDR1 is SGHVS and CDR2 FQNEAQ. CDR3 DNA: TGTGCCAGCAGCTTAGCTTGGGGACTAGCGGGAGTAGAGGGGGATGAGCAGTTCTTC. This codes for CASSLAWGLAGVEGDEQFF.

This rearrangement joins TRBV11-2 to TRBJ2-3, with TRBD2 matching 10 bases. Trimming took 5 bases from V and 13 from J; bases not matched to a gene: 9. CDR1 is SGHAT, CDR2 FQNNGV, per germline. The CDR3 spans 13 residues. Here the CDR3 DNA reads TGTGCCAGCAGCGCAGCTAGCGGGGGACCGAAGTATTTT. Translating it yields CASSAASGGPKYF.

The genes are TRBV6-5 and TRBJ2-5, with a possible D match to TRBD2 (5 bases). There are 15 residues in the CDR3. Trimming stripped 0 bases from V and 4 bases from J, with 12 bases between. The germline CDR1 and CDR2 sequences are MNHEY and SVGAGI. The CDR3 here is CASSYSAGTAETQYF. Written as DNA, the CDR3 is TGTGCCAGCAGTTACTCGGCGGGTACAGCAGAGACCCAGTACTTC.

The J gene is TRBJ2-1, the V gene TRBV4-1; no definite D call. V was clipped by 1 base and J by 6 bases, with 10 bases between them. Germline V gene lookup returns CDR1 MGHRA and CDR2 YSYEKL. The CDR3 covers 14 residues. CDR3 nucleotides: TGCGCCAGCAGCCAAGCAAGATTTAGCAATGAGCAGTTCTTC. Its translation: CASSQARFSNEQFF.

There are a few counts of this clonotype. Here the CDR3 reads CASSEAGTWEEKLFF. CDR3 sequence (DNA): TGTGCCAGCAGTGAAGCGGGGACATGGGAGGAAAAACTGTTTTTT. This chain joins TRBV6-1 and TRBJ1-4; weak D call: TRBD1 (6 bases). Per the germline V gene, CDR1 is MNHNS and CDR2 is SASEGT. Trimming took off 0 bases at V and 8 bases at J, with 13 bases between the two ends. This CDR3 is 15 amino acids long.

This clonotype showed up many times. The V call is TRBV7-2, the J call TRBJ2-7; 8 bases are shared with TRBD2. Germline V gene data show CDR1 as SGHTA and CDR2 as FQGNSA. With V trimmed by 2 bases and J by 3 bases, 9 bases remained unmatched. The length of the CDR3 is 16 residues. For the CDR3, the DNA is TGTGCCAGCAGCTTAAATGATCGGACTAGCCGCTACGAGCAGTACTTC. This encodes CASSLNDRTSRYEQYF.

Only a few counts were recorded for this clonotype. This chain connects TRBV5-1 to TRBJ2-1; D call uncertain. CDR3 length: 15 residues. Trimming cost V 1 base and J 1 base, with 9 bases left between them. Germline assignment: CDR1 SGHRS and CDR2 YFSETQ. The CDR3 protein is CASSLLTSSYNEQFF. The CDR3 nucleotides read TGCGCCAGCAGCTTGTTAACGTCTTCCTACAATGAGCAGTTCTTC.

The chain is built from TRBV7-9 and TRBJ2-2, with 10 bases that match TRBD1. V was pared by 2 bases and J by 3 bases, with 3 bases of the junction left unmatched. Germline CDR1 SEHNR, CDR2 FQNEAQ (reference sequence). The CDR3 has 16 amino acids. CDR3 residues: CASSLMGTGDTGELFF. The CDR3 DNA reads TGTGCCAGCAGCTTAATGGGGACAGGGGACACCGGGGAGCTGTTTTTT.

This clonotype was counted only a few times. The V gene is TRBV7-8, the J gene TRBJ2-7; D possibly corresponds to TRBD1 (6 bases). CDR3 length: 15 amino acids. Looked up from germline, CDR1 is SGHVS and CDR2 is FQNEAQ. Trimming pared 5 bases from V and 2 bases from J, leaving 16 bases between. CDR3 DNA: TGTGCCAGCAGCCCTGCACCGACAGGCCCCTACGAGCAGTACTTC. Amino acids: CASSPAPTGPYEQYF.

Points on this clonotype: Without the conserved terminal phenylalanine or tryptophan, this CDR3 likely stems from a read error. The V and J genes are TRBV3-1 and TRBJ1-3; TRBD1 might be the D (5 bases). This CDR3 is built from 14 residues. V lost 5 bases and J lost 2, with 10 bases in between. The germline gives CDR1 LGHDT, CDR2 YNNKEL (reference sequence). Here the CDR3 reads CASSDSGAGNTIYS. The CDR3, as DNA: TGTGCCAGCAGCGACAGTGGGGCTGGAAACACCATATATTCT.

This clonotype was counted many times. V gene TRBV2 combines with J gene TRBJ2-6; D perhaps matches TRBD1 (5 bases). Per the germline V gene, CDR1 is SNHLY and CDR2 is FYNNEI. The V end was cut by 6 bases, the J end by 0 bases, with 9 bases between. CDR3 size: 15 residues. Here the CDR3 reads CASRAQGSGANVLTF. The CDR3 DNA is TGTGCCAGCAGAGCGCAGGGCTCTGGGGCCAACGTCCTGACTTTC.

This clonotype has ten or more counts. V and J are TRBV27 and TRBJ1-6, with TRBD1 as a possible D gene (5 bases). This CDR3 is built from 13 residues. V lost 6 bases and J lost 8, with 11 bases in between. The germline CDR1 and CDR2 sequences are MNHEY and SMNVEV (reference sequence). For the CDR3, the DNA is TGTGCCAGCAGCTTGACCAGGGATTCACCCCTCCACTTT. Its translation: CASSLTRDSPLHF.

V and J are TRBV29-1 and TRBJ2-5; 9 bases fit TRBD2. The ends lost 7 bases at V and 4 bases at J; junction bases unmatched: 13. The CDR3 has 15 amino acids. Germline V gives CDR1 SQVTM, CDR2 ANQGSEA. This CDR3 is CSAGEGGGAVETQYF. The CDR3 nucleotides read TGCAGCGCTGGAGAAGGCGGGGGGGCAGTAGAGACCCAGTACTTC. The entire variable domain, with the rest obtained from reference TRBV29-1 and TRBJ2-5, is as follows: SAVISQKPSRDICQRGTSLTIQCQVDSQVTMMFWYRQQPGQSLTLIATANQGSEATYESGFVIDKFPISRPNLTFSTLTVSNMSPEDSSIYLCSAGEGGGAVETQYFGPGTRLLVL.

The V and J genes are TRBV20-1 and TRBJ2-3; TRBD2 matches 7 bases. CDR3 length: 14 residues. The J segment lost 1 base and the V segment lost 6 bases, leaving 7 bases of the junction unmatched. Germline values: CDR1 DFQATT, CDR2 SNEGSKA (reference sequence). CDR3 in DNA: TGCAGTGCGGTTGGACTAGACGGCACAGATACGCAGTATTTT. This codes for CSAVGLDGTDTQYF.

The rearrangement joins TRBV5-8 to TRBJ2-1; TRBD1 aligns across 12 bases. CDR3 length: 19 residues. V was clipped by 5 bases and J by 0 bases; unmatched bases: 12. CDR1 is SGHTS, CDR2 YDEGEE, per germline. CDR3 in DNA: TGTGCCAGCAGAGGCCGGGACAGGGGGCCGTTTAGCTCCTACAATGAGCAGTTCTTC. It specifies CASRGRDRGPFSSYNEQFF.

The chain recombines TRBV11-2 with TRBJ2-1; 10 bases line up with TRBD2. V lost 0 bases to trimming and J lost 7 bases; unmatched junction nucleotides: 9. Per the germline V gene, CDR1 is SGHAT and CDR2 is FQNNGV. The CDR3 is 17 residues long. Here the CDR3 reads CASSLEASGRLGNEQFF. DNA for the CDR3: TGTGCCAGCAGCTTAGAGGCTAGCGGGAGATTGGGAAATGAGCAGTTCTTC.

This clonotype was seen a few times. The chain links TRBV7-2 to TRBJ2-3; 9 bases map to TRBD1. CDR1 is SGHTA, CDR2 FQGNSA, per germline. The CDR3 has 15 residues. The CDR3 DNA reads TGTGCTACCCAGGACGAGGACAGGGGTCCAGATACGCAGTATTTT. This encodes CATQDEDRGPDTQYF.

V usage is TRBV5-5 and J usage is TRBJ2-5, with TRBD2 matching over 8 bases. The length of the CDR3 is 18 residues. Germline lookup yields CDR1 SGHKS and CDR2 YYEKEE (reference sequence). The J segment lost 2 bases and the V segment lost 3 bases, leaving 15 bases of the junction unmatched. DNA for the CDR3: TGTGCCAGCAGCTCTCCCCTGGGGGGTCCTAGCGGGCAAGAGACCCAGTACTTC. Protein sequence: CASSSPLGGPSGQETQYF.